This TCR beta chain originates from a study of cytomegalovirus exposure and HLA in healthy donors (dated by TCRdb to the late 2010s). Describing the broader study: In an earlier analysis of under 750 of the donors, 250 to 300 Gb of sequence data and 90 million to 120 million unique TCR beta sequences from about 179 million T cells were reported. An early release covering about 600 HLA-typed donors comprised 300 to 350 gigabases of sequencing data and approximately 85 million unique TCR sequences. Among the roughly 390 genotyped donors, more than 70% belonged to the genetic ancestry cluster associated with self-reported Caucasian donors. The study was designed to test whether signatures of past pathogen exposure could be identified by cataloging public T cell receptors. The study used immunosequencing to profile the T cell repertoires of 666 subjects and linked those repertoires to cytomegalovirus serostatus. In addition to the first cohort of roughly 670 subjects, a separate validation cohort of some 120 different subjects was used. To predict cytomegalovirus infection status, the study brought together high-throughput TCR immunosequencing, statistical association of individual TCRs with disease status, and machine learning. A later analysis re-analyzed previously published TCR beta repertoires from about 730 donors and added high-resolution HLA genotyping to study TCR occurrence patterns. Rather than using new phenotypic data, the later analysis identified candidate immune exposures from TCR beta sequences and from how often those sequences occurred across donors. An earlier analysis of 587 of the donors applied high-throughput TCR beta sequencing to assess whether each TCR beta V gene segment acted as functional or pseudogenic. Donor age, sex, ethnicity and CMV serostatus were compiled together with the repertoire data. Genome-wide SNP genotypes for about 55% of the roughly 670 donors were used in a later genetic analysis, which treated that subset as a discovery cohort. All discovery cohort repertoires had been generated on a single sequencing platform. HLA typing included class I and class II loci at four-digit resolution. Typing coverage varied by locus: about 620-640 donors for A, B, C, DRB1 and DQB1; approximately 500 for DQA1; nearly 610 for DPA1; roughly 450 for DPB1. Roughly 5 DR-DQ haplotypes were handled as single units for association and clustering because linkage in the cohort was strong. Among almost 400 genotyped donors of the cohort, an average of 235,054 unique TCR beta nucleotide sequences were sequenced per donor, about a sixth of them non-productive.

On the study overall, not on this receptor specifically: The study listed 164 TCR beta chains as associated with cytomegalovirus. In this cohort, only TCR beta chains were sequenced, and detectable features were limited by the absence of alpha or paired-chain data. The 87-base-pair reads could not distinguish some IMGT-functional V segments, including TRBV6-2 and TRBV6-3, so those segments were excluded. Broadly in line with IMGT annotations, most TCR beta V segments showed up in productive rearrangements about 87% or about 30% of the time in an earlier analysis of several hundred of the donors. A group of highly shared sequence variants was considered likely to be a technical artifact of the sequencing pipeline. Because HLA typing was unavailable for some donors at each locus, only the typed subset was used in association tests. The authors suggested that the approach could potentially be generalized to other disease states and immunological phenotypes. Because counts were too low, roughly 16 rarely observed V segments, including chromosome 9 orphons, were left out of the earlier analysis of several hundred of the donors. Cytomegalovirus status was reported to be diagnosed by the classifier with high specificity and sensitivity in both the original and validation cohorts. When HLA alleles, especially DR and DQ, strongly co-occurred, attributing TCR associations to individual alleles was difficult. Across donors, most TCR sequences were observed very rarely, whereas some public TCRs were present in many individuals. Presence/absence analyses assumed roughly uniform sequencing depth across donors, an assumption that may not hold. In a later analysis, HLA-associated TCR beta chains were found to be more clonally expanded and to have lower generation probabilities than equally common non-associated chains. In vitro tests confirmed that three of the cytomegalovirus-associated TCR beta chains recognize cytomegalovirus antigens. Several of the top co-occurrence clusters appeared to be linked to parvovirus B19, influenza, CMV and Epstein-Barr virus, according to a later analysis. At a false discovery rate of 0.05, a later analysis linked 15,000 to 20,000 TCR beta sequences to specific HLA alleles. A further reported finding was that TCR beta sequences accurately predicted the HLA-A and HLA-B alleles for most subjects in the first cohort. In a later analysis, most CMV-associated TCR beta chains were found to appear HLA-restricted, with HLA associations seemingly driven largely by CMV exposure. According to a later genetic analysis, donors in an Asian-associated ancestry cluster had fewer N-insertions in productive TCRs than the approximately 670-donor mean. In a later genetic analysis, a missense DCLRE1C variant was associated with V-gene and J-gene trimming of TCR beta chains, and the association was replicated in an independent cohort. A later analysis found that TCR association rates varied across HLA loci, with DRB1 alleles showing the most associated TCRs and HLA-C alleles the fewest. Correlated functional status among segregating V segments might be attributable to linkage disequilibrium, but an unknown experimental factor could not be ruled out. For the cohort, immune exposure information was limited to CMV serostatus.

Library construction relied on the immunoSEQ multiplex PCR assay. A mixture of 60 forward primers for TCR Vbeta segments and 13 reverse primers for TCR Jbeta segments was used in the multiplex PCR. The CDR3 region of rearranged TCR beta genes was amplified from genomic DNA by a multiplex PCR assay. On the Illumina HiSeq System, the amplified TCR beta libraries were sequenced as 87-base-pair reads. The paper's processing steps were these. Across the 500 to 850 repertoires, a later analysis counted 60 million to 90 million unique TCR beta chains, 8.5 million to 12 million of which were shared by at least two donors. Raw reads were error-corrected and collapsed into unique sequences by a nearest-neighbor algorithm in which closely related sequences were merged to remove PCR and sequencing errors. Alignment of CDR3 sequences to IMGT reference sequences was used to assign V, D and J gene segments. For a sequence to be retained, a match of at least six nucleotides to both a V gene segment and a J gene segment was required. Rearrangements were called productive when the CDR3 lacked stop codons and stayed in frame with V and J; all others were non-productive. CDR3 was defined according to IMGT convention as the region running from the second conserved V-encoded cysteine to the conserved J-encoded phenylalanine. The earlier analysis of 500 to 750 of the donors excluded any sequence lacking an unambiguous match to a single V gene segment. In an earlier analysis of a few hundred of the donors, V segments were called functional above 56.7% productive rearrangements and were called segregating when the between-donor standard deviation exceeded 5%. To diagnose cytomegalovirus status from the catalog of TCR beta chain sequences, a statistical classification framework was built. A later analysis assigned V and J genes by comparing TCR nucleotide sequences with IMGT/GENE-DB human TR gene sequences. In a later analysis, CDR3 sequences and most-parsimonious VDJ recombination scenarios were assigned using the TCRdist pipeline. In a later analysis, each TCR beta chain was defined by its CDR3 amino acid sequence together with its V-gene family, and reads lacking a unique V-gene family were excluded. In a later analysis, 450 to 600 highly shared, low-generation-probability nucleotide sequences were removed to address suspected cross-contamination and a sequencing artifact. A later analysis calculated a clonal expansion index for each public chain from normalized within-repertoire ranks of inferred template counts. In a later analysis, generation probabilities were computed with a VDJ recombination model fitted to out-of-frame rearrangements, and the resulting probabilities were checked against IGoR. Hypergeometric tests were used in a later analysis to score TCR-TCR, TCR-HLA and TCR-CMV co-occurrence, with a repertoire-size bias correction applied to the TCR pairs. In a later analysis, false discovery rates were estimated by permuting HLA or CMV assignments 20 times. A later analysis grouped co-occurring TCRs with DBSCAN, adding TCRdist sequence similarity when clustering within HLA-allele-positive subsets. Repertoires with fewer than 30,000 or more than 120,000 public chains were left out of co-occurrence clustering, as were four to six repertoires with anomalous nucleotide sharing. TCRdb stores this immuneACCESS table with in-frame sequences only. Part of the clones is absent; in the studies checked, under half of the shortfall reflects unresolved V genes, and no reason is known for the rest. V, J and clone size reflect that table, while D and trimming were determined from the DNA. The table of this sample itemizes 130,000 to 150,000 clones. The top ten hold approximately 2.4% of the sample.

On this clone: Its antigen is unknown.

Trimming leaves V shorter by 1 base and J shorter by 5 bases, with the junction holding 16 bases beyond the gene matches. Including the terminal cysteine and phenylalanine, the CDR3 comprises 19 residues. Only CDR3 DNA is held: 57 bases, read in frame from base 1. CDR1 is given as SGHRS and CDR2 as YFSETQ, both from the germline V gene. The cohort consisted of more than 650 healthy bone marrow donors. At the time of sampling, all cohort members were nominally healthy, though unrecorded immune exposures were likely present. The donor tested CMV seronegative, placing the donor among the 350 or so seronegative members of the cohort. A peripheral blood sample was provided by each donor, and peripheral blood mononuclear cells were used for TCR beta sequencing. Genomic DNA was extracted from the blood cell samples with the Qiagen DNeasy Blood Extraction Kit.

The TCR originated in a man aged 35 to 55 in good health and CMV-seronegative. The chain employs TRBV5-1 and TRBJ2-7, with 12 central nucleotides matching TRBD1. The source material was PBMCs. Here is the DNA: TGCGCCAGCAGCTTGTGGGGACAGGGGGCGCGGTTGGTCCGGAACGAGCAGTACTTC. This sequence encodes CASSLWGQGARLVRNEQYF.